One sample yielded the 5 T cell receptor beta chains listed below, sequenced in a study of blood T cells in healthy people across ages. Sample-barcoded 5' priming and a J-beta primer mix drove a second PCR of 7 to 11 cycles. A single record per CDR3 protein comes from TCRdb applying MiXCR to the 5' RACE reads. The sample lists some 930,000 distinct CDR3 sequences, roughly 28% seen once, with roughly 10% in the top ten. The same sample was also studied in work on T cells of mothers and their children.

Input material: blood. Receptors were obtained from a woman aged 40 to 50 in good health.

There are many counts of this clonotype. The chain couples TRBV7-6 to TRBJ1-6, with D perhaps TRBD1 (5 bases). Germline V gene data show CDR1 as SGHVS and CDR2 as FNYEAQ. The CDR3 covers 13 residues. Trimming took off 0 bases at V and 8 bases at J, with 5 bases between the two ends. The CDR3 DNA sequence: TGTGCCAGCAGCTTAGCAGGGGATTCACCCCTCCACTTT. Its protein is CASSLAGDSPLHF.

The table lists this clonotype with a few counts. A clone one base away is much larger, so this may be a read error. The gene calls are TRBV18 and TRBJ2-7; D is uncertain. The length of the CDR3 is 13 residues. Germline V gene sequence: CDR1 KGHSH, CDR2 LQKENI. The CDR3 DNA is TGTGTCAGCACCACGAATAGGGTTTACGAGCAGTACTTC. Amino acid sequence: CVSTTNRVYEQYF.

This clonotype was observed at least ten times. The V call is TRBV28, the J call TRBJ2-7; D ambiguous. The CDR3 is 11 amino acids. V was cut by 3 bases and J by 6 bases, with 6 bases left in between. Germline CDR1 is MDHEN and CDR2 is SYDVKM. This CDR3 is CASSFRVEQYF. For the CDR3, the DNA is TGTGCCAGCAGTTTCCGAGTCGAGCAGTACTTC.

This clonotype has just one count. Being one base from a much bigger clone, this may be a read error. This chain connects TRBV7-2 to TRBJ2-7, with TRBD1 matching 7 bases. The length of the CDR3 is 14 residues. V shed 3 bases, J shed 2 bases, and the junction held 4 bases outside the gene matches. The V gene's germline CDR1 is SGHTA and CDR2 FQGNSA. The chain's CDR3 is CTSSFSGTAYEQYF. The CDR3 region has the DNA TGTACCAGCAGCTTCTCCGGGACAGCCTACGAGCAGTACTTC. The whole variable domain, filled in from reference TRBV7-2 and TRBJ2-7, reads GAGVSQSPSNKVTEKGKDVELRCDPISGHTALYWYRQSLGQGLEFLIYFQGNSAPDKSGLPSDRFSAERTGGSVSTLTIQRTQQEDSAVYLCTSSFSGTAYEQYFGPGTRLTVT.

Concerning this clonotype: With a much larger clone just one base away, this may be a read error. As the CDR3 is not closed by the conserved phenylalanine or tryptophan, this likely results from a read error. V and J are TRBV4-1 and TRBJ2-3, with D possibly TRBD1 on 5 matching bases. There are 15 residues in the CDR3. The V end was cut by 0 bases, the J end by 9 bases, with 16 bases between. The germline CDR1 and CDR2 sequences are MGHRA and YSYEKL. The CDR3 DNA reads TGCGCCAGCAGCCAAGAAGACCAGCCCACAGGAACGCAGTATGTT. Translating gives CASSQEDQPTGTQYV.